The 29 T cell receptor beta chains in this list originate from one sample, sequenced in a study of blood T cell repertoires in COVID-19. Profiled with immunoSEQ multiplex PCR; TCRdb holds only in-frame clones, not every one. The sample yields about 80,000 clones, around 80% seen once. The sequenced sample consisted of peripheral blood. The source is a man aged 60 to 69 with COVID-19, enrolled during active disease.

V is TRBV7-6 and J is TRBJ1-1; TRBD1 is a possible D gene (6 bases). Germline V lookup: CDR1 SGHVS, CDR2 FNYEAQ. CDR3 size: 15 residues. Between the trimmed V and J ends, which lost 1 base and 8 bases, there was a span of 17 bases. The DNA for the CDR3 is TGTGCCAGCAGCTTAGATTCCAGGGGTGGTTCCGAAGCTTTCTTT. Amino acids: CASSLDSRGGSEAFF.

V and J are TRBV6-6 and TRBJ2-7; 8 bases are shared with TRBD1. This CDR3 has 13 residues. Germline loops: CDR1 MNHNY, CDR2 SVGAGI (reference sequence). Trimming took 5 bases from V and 2 from J; bases not matched to a gene: 2. This CDR3 reads CASSAQGAYEQYF. Here the CDR3 DNA reads TGTGCCAGCAGTGCACAGGGGGCCTACGAGCAGTACTTC.

The genes are TRBV6-5 and TRBJ2-1, with TRBD1 matching over 12 bases. This CDR3 comprises 15 residues. CDR1 and CDR2 (germline): MNHEY, SVGAGI. The V and J ends lost 6 bases and 10 bases, in that order; junction bases with no gene match: 10. CDR3 sequence: CASRYRGQGAWEQFF. The CDR3 DNA reads TGTGCCAGCAGATACAGGGGACAGGGGGCTTGGGAGCAGTTCTTC.

The rearrangement uses TRBV4-1 and TRBJ1-1; a weak D match, TRBD1 (5 bases). CDR3 length: 17 residues. CDR1 is MGHRA, CDR2 YSYEKL, per germline. V was shortened by 0 bases and J by 5 bases, with 19 bases between the two germline ends. Here the CDR3 DNA reads TGCGCCAGCAGCCAAGATTCGGGGGGGAGCGCAGGAACTGAAGCTTTCTTT. As protein: CASSQDSGGSAGTEAFF.

The CDR3 coding sequence is TGTGCCAGCAGTTTAACCCAGCGGGGGCCTTTTTGGGAGACCCAGTACTTC. Translating gives CASSLTQRGPFWETQYF. The gene calls are TRBV27 and TRBJ2-5, with 8 bases that match TRBD2. Trimming cost V 2 bases and J 5 bases; bases outside gene matches: 13. Germline assignment: CDR1 MNHEY and CDR2 SMNVEV (reference sequence). There are 17 residues in the CDR3.

The genes are TRBV14 and TRBJ2-3, with TRBD1 matching over 8 bases. This CDR3 has 16 residues. J was trimmed by 5 bases and V by 4 bases; bases with no gene match: 11. Germline-derived CDR1 and CDR2 are SGHDN and FVKESK. The chain's CDR3 is CASSRVGRGLQDTQYF. DNA of the CDR3: TGTGCCAGCAGCCGAGTTGGCAGGGGGCTTCAAGATACGCAGTATTTT.

This chain joins TRBV5-1 and TRBJ2-7, with 7 nucleotides matching TRBD2. The CDR3 sequence is 14 residues long. Per the germline V gene, CDR1 is SGHRS and CDR2 is YFSETQ. V trimming: 0 bases; J trimming: 5 bases; junction bases outside the gene matches: 5. CDR3 sequence (DNA): TGCGCCAGCAGCTTGGCGCCTAGCGGCCACGAGCAGTACTTC. Its translation is CASSLAPSGHEQYF.

The chain is built from TRBV11-3 and TRBJ2-2; TRBD2 matches 10 bases. Germline trimming cut 0 bases from V and 7 bases from J; bases unmatched to any gene: 8. Per germline, CDR1 SGHNT and CDR2 YENEEA. The CDR3 covers 17 residues. CDR3 loop: CASSLEVLAGFVGELFF. For the CDR3, the DNA is TGTGCCAGCAGCTTAGAAGTACTAGCGGGATTCGTCGGGGAGCTGTTTTTT.

The chain combines TRBV14 with TRBJ1-1; 9 bases line up with TRBD1. The CDR3 extends over 15 amino acids. V lost 5 bases to trimming and J lost 5 bases; unmatched junction nucleotides: 9. Germline CDR1 and CDR2: SGHDN and FVKESK. The CDR3 DNA sequence: TGTGCCAGCAGCGCCCGAACAGGGGGCAAGACTGAAGCTTTCTTT. Its translation: CASSARTGGKTEAFF.

This clone was picked up a small number of times. The chain has TRBV27 and TRBJ2-6; D possibly corresponds to TRBD1 (6 bases). This CDR3 is 15 amino acids long. Per the germline V gene, CDR1 is MNHEY and CDR2 is SMNVEV (reference sequence). Trimming took off 6 bases at V and 4 bases at J, with 13 bases between the two ends. DNA of the CDR3: TGTGCCAGCAGACAACAGGGCGCCGGGGCCAACGTCCTGACTTTC. Amino acid sequence: CASRQQGAGANVLTF.

The rearrangement uses TRBV19 and TRBJ2-7; 8 bases are shared with TRBD1. Germline lookup yields CDR1 LNHDA and CDR2 SQIVND (reference sequence). J lost 6 bases, V lost 6 bases, and 7 bases had no gene match. CDR3 size: 13 residues. The DNA for the CDR3 is TGTGCCAGTAGGGACAGGGTGAAAAGCGAGCAGTACTTC. Its translation: CASRDRVKSEQYF.

The chain uses TRBV19 and TRBJ1-4, with unresolved D. V lost 8 bases, J lost 0 bases, and 10 bases lay in between. The CDR3 length is 14 residues. Per germline, CDR1 LNHDA and CDR2 SQIVND (reference sequence). The CDR3 region is CASGRGATNEKLFF. The CDR3 DNA sequence: TGTGCCAGTGGGCGGGGAGCAACTAATGAAAAACTGTTTTTT.

V gene TRBV3-1 (or the pseudogene TRBV3-2) combines with J gene TRBJ1-2; D may be TRBD1 (5 bases). This CDR3 is 14 amino acids long. In germline, CDR1 is LGHDT, CDR2 YNNKEL (reference sequence). V was shortened by 3 bases and J by 0 bases, with 8 bases between the two germline ends. In nucleotides, the CDR3 is TGTGCCAGCAGCCAGGGGCTAGCTAACTATGGCTACACCTTC. Its protein product is CASSQGLANYGYTF.

The rearrangement joins TRBV3-1 (or the pseudogene TRBV3-2) to TRBJ1-5, with 8 bases lining up with TRBD1. With V trimmed by 3 bases and J by 7 bases, 11 bases remained unmatched. The V gene's germline CDR1 is LGHDT and CDR2 YNNKEL (reference sequence). The CDR3 runs 16 residues. CDR3: CASSHSQGAMKQPQHF. In nucleotides, the CDR3 is TGTGCCAGCAGCCATTCCCAGGGGGCCATGAAGCAGCCCCAGCATTTT.

The V and J genes are TRBV5-1 and TRBJ2-2; possible D gene TRBD1, 6 bases. Looked up from germline, CDR1 is SGHRS and CDR2 is YFSETQ. CDR3 size: 15 residues. V shed 5 bases and J shed 0 bases, with 11 bases lying between them. The CDR3 DNA sequence: TGCGCCAGCAGTCAGGACAGTCCGAACACCGGGGAGCTGTTTTTT. Translation gives CASSQDSPNTGELFF.

The CDR3 loop reads CASSLELRAQYF. Here the CDR3 DNA reads TGTGCCAGCAGCTTAGAACTTCGTGCGCAGTATTTT. The chain employs TRBV7-8 and TRBJ2-3, with D unresolved. Trimming removed 1 base from V and 10 bases from J, with 9 bases in between. Germline V gene lookup returns CDR1 SGHVS and CDR2 FQNEAQ. The CDR3 spans 12 residues.

J is TRBJ2-3 and V is TRBV25-1; D is unresolved. V was trimmed by 5 bases and J by 0 bases, leaving 3 bases between them. Germline V gene sequence: CDR1 MGHDK, CDR2 SYGVNS. The CDR3 contains 12 residues. DNA of the CDR3: TGTGCCAGCAGTCTGAGCACAGATACGCAGTATTTT. Protein sequence: CASSLSTDTQYF.

The J gene is TRBJ2-5, the V gene TRBV29-1, with unresolved D. Germline CDR1 is SQVTM and CDR2 is ANQGSEA. V was cut by 3 bases and J by 4 bases, with 6 bases left in between. The CDR3 spans 11 residues. The CDR3 sequence: CSVDNGETQYF. CDR3 in DNA: TGCAGCGTTGACAACGGAGAGACCCAGTACTTC.

Worth noting for this clone: Other DNA sequences in the sample encode the same CDR3. The V gene is TRBV7-9, the J gene TRBJ2-1; 7 bases are a match to TRBD2. Germline V lookup: CDR1 SEHNR, CDR2 FQNEAQ (reference sequence). Trimming removed 9 bases from V and 7 bases from J; junction bases left unmatched: 12. The CDR3 runs to 14 residues. The CDR3 reads CASSTRGGWNEQFF. DNA for the CDR3: TGTGCCAGTAGCACCCGCGGGGGTTGGAATGAGCAGTTCTTC.

The rearrangement uses TRBV24-1 and TRBJ2-1, with D maybe TRBD1 (6 bases). This CDR3 has 15 amino acids. CDR1 and CDR2 (germline): KGHDR, SFDVKD. V lost 3 bases to trimming and J lost 4 bases, with 12 bases between them. CDR3 loop: CATSDGQTQYNEQFF. CDR3 sequence (DNA): TGTGCCACCAGTGATGGACAGACACAATACAATGAGCAGTTCTTC.

This clone was counted a single time. The rearrangement joins TRBV4-1 to TRBJ2-7; 8 bases align to TRBD1. CDR3 length: 16 residues. Germline values: CDR1 MGHRA, CDR2 YSYEKL. V trimming: 4 bases; J trimming: 5 bases; junction bases outside the gene matches: 13. CDR3 region: CASSPTGQGYVHEQYF. The CDR3 coding sequence is TGCGCCAGCAGCCCAACAGGACAGGGATATGTACACGAGCAGTACTTC.

Comments on this clone: Other DNA variants within this sample encode the same CDR3. The rearrangement links TRBV3-1 (or the pseudogene TRBV3-2) to TRBJ2-7; 13 bases are a match to TRBD2. After removal of 5 bases from V and 0 bases from J, the junction contained 7 bases not matched to a gene. Germline V gene sequence: CDR1 LGHDT, CDR2 YNNKEL (reference sequence). The CDR3 length is 17 residues. CDR3 protein: CASSRGLAGRSSYEQYF. For the CDR3, the DNA is TGTGCCAGCAGCAGGGGACTAGCGGGGCGAAGCTCCTACGAGCAGTACTTC.

The J gene is TRBJ2-5, the V gene TRBV5-1, with D possibly being TRBD2 (6 bases). Looked up from germline, CDR1 is SGHRS and CDR2 is YFSETQ. CDR3 size: 16 residues. Trimming cost V 1 base and J 5 bases, with 18 bases left between them. The CDR3 sequence: CASSLSEGTRGETQYF. The CDR3 DNA reads TGCGCCAGCAGCTTGTCGGAGGGAACACGGGGCGAGACCCAGTACTTC.

The genes are TRBV21-1 and TRBJ1-5. TRBV21-1 has pseudogene status. The length of the CDR3 is 11 residues. CDR3 sequence: CASSPNQPQHF. CDR3 DNA: TGTGCCAGCAGCCCTAATCAGCCCCAGCATTTT.

The V and J genes are TRBV5-8 and TRBJ1-6; D may be TRBD1 (5 bases). The CDR3 contains 15 residues. Germline lookup yields CDR1 SGHTS and CDR2 YDEGEE. The V and J ends lost 0 bases and 10 bases respectively, with 14 bases between them. The CDR3 DNA sequence: TGTGCCAGCAGCTTGGGCTCAGGGAAGCAGTCACCCCTCCACTTT. Protein product: CASSLGSGKQSPLHF.

The V and J genes are TRBV18 and TRBJ2-2, with 8 bases that match TRBD1. V was clipped by 6 bases and J by 5 bases; unmatched bases: 5. The germline V gene has CDR1 KGHSH and CDR2 LQKENI. The CDR3 runs to 14 residues. The CDR3, as DNA: TGTGCCAGCTCGCCGCAGGGGGCGACCGGGGAGCTGTTTTTT. Translated: CASSPQGATGELFF.

CDR3 protein: CASSQGNGGTLHF. CDR3 bases: TGTGCCAGCAGCCAAGGAAACGGAGGCACCCTCCACTTT. This chain joins TRBV3-1 (or the pseudogene TRBV3-2) and TRBJ1-6; the D is unclear. The CDR3 is 13 amino acids. V was cut by 1 base and J by 14 bases, with 12 bases left in between. Germline values: CDR1 LGHDT, CDR2 YNNKEL (reference sequence).

The chain recombines TRBV15 with TRBJ1-1, with a tentative D call TRBD1 (5 bases). This CDR3 has 12 amino acids. V was trimmed by 7 bases and J by 4 bases, leaving 10 bases between them. CDR1 LNHNV and CDR2 YYDKDF come from the germline V gene (reference sequence). CDR3 residues: CATKSGPTEAFF. DNA of the CDR3: TGTGCCACCAAGTCAGGGCCCACTGAAGCTTTCTTT. Full variable domain (outside the CDR3, taken from reference TRBV15 and TRBJ1-1): DAMVIQNPRYQVTQFGKPVTLSCSQTLNHNVMYWYQQKSSQAPKLLFHYYDKDFNNEADTPDNFQSRRPNTSFCFLDIRSPGLGDTAMYLCATKSGPTEAFFGQGTRLTVV.

The rearrangement uses TRBV30 and TRBJ2-6; possible D gene TRBD1, 5 bases. Germline CDR1 reads GTSNPN; CDR2 reads SVGIG (reference sequence). Trimming took 0 bases from V and 1 from J, leaving 10 bases between them. This CDR3 has 16 residues. The CDR3 region is CAWSVGAASGANVLTF. CDR3 DNA sequence: TGTGCCTGGAGTGTAGGGGCAGCGTCTGGGGCCAACGTCCTGACTTTC.